The present TCR beta chain was sequenced within a study of CXCR3-negative and CXCR3-positive naive CD8 T cells. General study findings and limits: Researchers report that CXCR3-positive naive cells carry more hydrophobic TRB CDR3s than CXCR3-negative naive cells.

Libraries were UMI-labeled 5' RACE TRB cDNA. TCRdb reprocessed the 5' RACE reads; each CDR3 protein has one entry and no DNA is given. This listing includes tens of thousands of distinct CDR3 sequences. Germline V CDR1 and CDR2: MNHEY, SVGEGT. The CDR3 runs to 13 residues. Turning to this clonotype: Its antigen is undetermined.

V and J are TRBV6-2 or TRBV6-3 and TRBJ2-1; TCRdb gives TRBD2 as the D gene, but with no DNA this cannot be confirmed. The source of this sequence is a human donor in good health. Some clones in this sample may be carry-over from other donors' samples. Sequenced: naive CXCR3+ CD8+ T cells from blood. Sample subset: CD45RO-CCR7+CD27+CD95- naive CD8+ T cells expressing CXCR3 (TNR3+). CDR3 loop: CASSLGLNNEQFF.